This TCR beta chain came from a study of blood T cells in healthy people across ages. The study's findings and limits: A strong correlation was found between TCR beta diversity and the percentage of naive T cells. Higher diversity, along with more naive CD4+ cells, distinguished long-lived donors from aged donors.

Ranging in age from about 6 to 95, the donors were healthy Caucasian individuals from Russia. Investigators took approximately 10 milliliters of peripheral blood from every donor. With respect to this clonotype: What it binds is not known.

From germline, CDR1 is SGHRS and CDR2 YFSETQ. V lost 0 bases to trimming and J lost 6 bases, with 14 bases between them. This CDR3 has 15 residues. A second PCR of 7 to 11 cycles used a sample-barcoded 5' primer and a J-beta primer mix. TCRdb processed the 5' RACE reads anew with MiXCR; each CDR3 protein has one entry. The sample consists of about 1,500,000 distinct CDR3 sequences, 25% to 30% of them appearing once. The TCR was taken from a woman between 25 and 40 years old in good health. The gene calls are TRBV5-1 and TRBJ2-3, with D possibly called TRBD1 or TRBD2 (5 bases each). The sequenced sample was blood. The CDR3 sequence: CASSLEGTLGDTQYF. In DNA form, the CDR3 reads TGCGCCAGCAGCTTGGAGGGGACCCTGGGGGATACGCAGTATTTT.